Detailed here is one T cell receptor beta chain. The CDR3 is 14 residues long. The germline V gene has CDR1 MRHNA and CDR2 SNTAGT. The J segment lost 7 bases and the V segment lost 0 bases, leaving 2 bases of the junction unmatched. Participants came from fewer than 25 US areas, aged roughly 18 to 95 years. For recovered donors of Cohort 3, there were two negative PCRs, clearance, or symptom resolution. Only in-frame clones appear in the TCRdb table, and some are missing; sequencing was by immunoSEQ multiplex PCR. Among some 400,000 clones listed, around 87% were seen once. The data are from a study of blood T cell repertoires in COVID-19. Study overall: Acute and convalescent COVID-19 specimens originated in the United States, Italy and Spain.

The source material was PBMCs or T cells enriched from blood (not recorded which). The TCR comes from a man aged 25-45 years who had recovered from COVID-19. The chain couples TRBV6-4 to TRBJ2-2; TRBD1 matches 7 bases. CDR3 DNA sequence: TGTGCCAGCAGTGACTCGACAGGGCACGGGGAGCTGTTTTTT. Translated, it gives CASSDSTGHGELFF.